This is a list of T cell receptor beta chains from one sample in a study of T-cell reconstitution after alpha-beta-depleted transplantation in children. TCRdb passed the PCR reads through MiXCR, listing each CDR3 protein once. The sample lists 640,000 or so distinct CDR3 sequences; about 15% were seen once. Specimen: PBMCs from the stem cell graft donor, collected from the stem cell graft. Receptors originate from a human donor who donated a stem cell graft to a child with acute myeloid leukemia. CDR3s include the opening cysteine and the closing phenylalanine or tryptophan. D genes are given only for firm matches. The size entry is marked missing in some rows and otherwise reads once, few, many or a size class.

clone_size j_call v_call d_call cdr3_nt cdr3_aa
many TRBJ2-1 TRBV20-1 . TGCAGTGCTCCCCTGCGCAGGAGCGACAATGAGCAGTTCTTC CSAPLRRSDNEQFF
. TRBJ2-2 TRBV20-1 . TGCAGTGCTAGAGATCTGGCAGGGACGGACACCGGGGAGCTGTTTTTT CSARDLAGTDTGELFF
. TRBJ1-5 TRBV24-1 . TGTGCCACCAGTGATTTGATGGCCAGGGACAATCAGCCCCAGCATTTT CATSDLMARDNQPQHF
. TRBJ2-3 TRBV10-3 TRBD2 TGTGCCATCAGTGAGTCTTTCAGCGGGGGAAGCACAGATACGCAGTATTTT CAISESFSGGSTDTQYF
many TRBJ2-1 TRBV10-3 TRBD1 TGTGCCATCAGTGAGAGGGACAGGGAAAGCGATGAGCAGTTCTTC CAISERDRESDEQFF
few TRBJ1-1 TRBV18 TRBD1 TGTGCCAGCTCACCGACAGGGTTCATGAACACTGAAGCTTTCTTT CASSPTGFMNTEAFF
. TRBJ2-1 TRBV6-1 . TGTGCCAGCAGTCCCCGAGGCTATCCCAATGAGCAGTTCTTC CASSPRGYPNEQFF
. TRBJ2-1 TRBV5-1 . TGCGCCAGCAGCCAGGGGGGCTCGGGTGAGCAGTTCTTC CASSQGGSGEQFF
few TRBJ2-7 TRBV21-1 . TGTGCCAGCAGCAAAGAGGTCAGATCCTACGAGCAGTACTTC CASSKEVRSYEQYF
. TRBJ1-5 TRBV20-1 . TGCAGTGCAGGGACACGGCGGGGGATTAATCAGCCCCAGCATTTT CSAGTRRGINQPQHF
many TRBJ2-4 TRBV20-1 TRBD2 TGCAGTGCCACCCGACTAGCGGTGCGGGAGAACATTCAGTACTTC CSATRLAVRENIQYF
once TRBJ1-1 TRBV20-1 TRBD1 TGCAGCAACAGGGGGAACACTGAAGCTTTCTTT CSNRGNTEAFF
few TRBJ2-7 TRBV7-9 TRBD1 TGTGCCAGCAGCTGGGACAGGGGCGACTACGAGCAGTACTTC CASSWDRGDYEQYF
many TRBJ2-3 TRBV29-1 . TGCAGCGTTCCAGATACGCAGTATTTT CSVPDTQYF
. TRBJ1-1 TRBV6-5 TRBD1 TGTGCCAGCAGTTACTCGCAGGGGGTCACTGAAGCTTTCTTT CASSYSQGVTEAFF
. TRBJ2-2 TRBV10-2 TRBD1 TGCGCCAGCCGTGAGACAGGGGACGGGGAGCTGTTTTTT CASRETGDGELFF
many TRBJ1-2 TRBV25-1 . TGTGCCAGCAGTCCGAGACGACGTAGGCACTATGGCTACACCTTC CASSPRRRRHYGYTF
many TRBJ2-3 TRBV20-1 TRBD1 TGCAGTGCTAGAGTCCTCCCCCTGAACAGGGGGCGCACAGATACGCAGTATTTT CSARVLPLNRGRTDTQYF
. TRBJ1-2 TRBV7-8 TRBD1 TGTGCCAGCAGCTCAGGGACAGGAGGCCCTAACTATGGCTACACCTTC CASSSGTGGPNYGYTF
many TRBJ2-3 TRBV7-3 . TGTGCCAGCAGCTTAGATGGGGCTTTCACAGATACGCAGTATTTT CASSLDGAFTDTQYF
. TRBJ2-1 TRBV7-2 TRBD2 TGTGCCAGCAGCTTAACGACTAGCGGGAGCAATGAGCAGTTCTTC CASSLTTSGSNEQFF
few TRBJ2-4 TRBV20-1 TRBD1 TGCAGTGCCGCATTACAGGGGAGAAACATTCAGTACTTC CSAALQGRNIQYF
. TRBJ1-4 TRBV24-1 . TGTGCCACCAGTGATTCGAGAACAGGCGCAACTAATGAAAAACTGTTTTTT CATSDSRTGATNEKLFF
few TRBJ1-1 TRBV10-3 . TGTGCCATCAGTGATCAGGGTCCCGCAGCTTTCTTT CAISDQGPAAFF
once TRBJ1-1 TRBV30 . TGTGCCTGGAGCTTGAGAGTCACTGAAGCTTTCTTT CAWSLRVTEAFF
. TRBJ2-1 TRBV4-2 . TGTGCCAGCAGCCAAGAGAGTCTGTCGATGTACAATGAGCAGTTCTTC CASSQESLSMYNEQFF
many TRBJ1-6 TRBV5-6 TRBD1 TGTGCCAGCAGCCGGGGACAGGGGGCGAGGAATTCACCCCTCCACTTT CASSRGQGARNSPLHF
many TRBJ2-5 TRBV20-1 . TGCAGTGCCCTCTCTTTACAGGGTGCAGAGACCCAGTACTTC CSALSLQGAETQYF
many TRBJ2-1 TRBV20-1 . TGCAGTGCTAGAGGTAGCGGGACAGGGTTGGTCAATGAGCAGTTCTTC CSARGSGTGLVNEQFF
. TRBJ2-3 TRBV9 . TGTGCCAGCAGCACTTACGGACGGGTCACAGATACGCAGTATTTT CASSTYGRVTDTQYF
many TRBJ2-3 TRBV20-1 . TGCAGTGCTAGGGTTCAGGGAGCAGATACGCAGTATTTT CSARVQGADTQYF
. TRBJ2-5 TRBV20-1 . TGCAGTTTACTCCACCAAGAGACCCAGTACTTC CSLLHQETQYF
. TRBJ2-2 TRBV5-1 . TGCGCCAGCAGCTTGAGGGGCAGCCCGAACACCGGGGAGCTGTTTTTT CASSLRGSPNTGELFF
few TRBJ1-1 TRBV19 TRBD1 TGTGCCAGTAGTATAGAGGACAGGGAACAGAGGGCTTTCTTT CASSIEDREQRAFF
many TRBJ2-1 TRBV30 TRBD1 TGTGCCTGGGGTCGACAGGGTTCCTACAATGAGCAGTTCTTC CAWGRQGSYNEQFF
many TRBJ2-1 TRBV20-1 TRBD1 TGCAGTGTCCTGGACAGGGACAGTCGCCTCAATGAGCAGTTCTTC CSVLDRDSRLNEQFF
. TRBJ2-3 TRBV5-1 . TGCGCCAGCAGCTTGGCCCCGAAATCCTGGTCGACCTCTAGCACAGATACGCAGTATTTT CASSLAPKSWSTSSTDTQYF
. TRBJ1-1 TRBV7-2 . TGTGCCAGCAGCTTATCCCCTAATGGGGTCACTGAAGCTTTCTTT CASSLSPNGVTEAFF
. TRBJ1-1 TRBV9 . TGTGCCAGCAGCGTAGGCAGGGAGAACACTGAAGCTTTCTTT CASSVGRENTEAFF
. TRBJ1-1 TRBV5-1 . TGCGCCAGCAAGGTAGCGGGGAACACTGAAGCTTTCTTT CASKVAGNTEAFF
. TRBJ1-5 TRBV28 TRBD1 TGTGCCAGCAGGTGGACAGGGAGGGATCAGCCCCAGCATTTT CASRWTGRDQPQHF
few TRBJ1-4 TRBV12-3/TRBV12-4 . TGTGCCAGTCGCGTGTCAACTAATGAAAAACTGTTTTTT CASRVSTNEKLFF
few TRBJ1-2 TRBV12-3/TRBV12-4 TRBD1 TGTGCCAGCAGTTTACAGGGGGCGTATGGCTACACCTTC CASSLQGAYGYTF
. TRBJ2-1 TRBV14 . TGTGCCAGCAGCAGGGGCTCTGCGACGTTCTTC CASSRGSATFF
. TRBJ1-1 TRBV12-3/TRBV12-4 . TGTGCCAGCAGCTCATCGATCACAGGGAGCCCTGAAGCTTTCTTT CASSSSITGSPEAFF